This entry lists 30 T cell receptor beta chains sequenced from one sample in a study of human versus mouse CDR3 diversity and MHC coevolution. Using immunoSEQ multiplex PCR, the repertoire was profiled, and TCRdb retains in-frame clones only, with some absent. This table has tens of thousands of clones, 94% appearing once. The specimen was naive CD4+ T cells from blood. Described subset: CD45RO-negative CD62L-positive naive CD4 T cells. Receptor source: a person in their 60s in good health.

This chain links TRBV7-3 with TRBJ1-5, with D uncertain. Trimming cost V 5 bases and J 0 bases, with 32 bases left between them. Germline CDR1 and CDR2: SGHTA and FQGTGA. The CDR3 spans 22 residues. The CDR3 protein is CASSPYKHTRINSGYSNQPQHF. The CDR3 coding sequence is TGTGCCAGCAGCCCATACAAACACACCCGAATAAACTCGGGGTATAGCAATCAGCCCCAGCATTTT.

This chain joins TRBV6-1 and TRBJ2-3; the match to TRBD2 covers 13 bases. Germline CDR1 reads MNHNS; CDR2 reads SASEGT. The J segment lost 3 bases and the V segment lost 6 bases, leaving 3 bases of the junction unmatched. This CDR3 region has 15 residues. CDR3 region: CASSPGLAGTDTQYF. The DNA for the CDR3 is TGTGCCAGCAGCCCGGGACTAGCGGGAACAGATACGCAGTATTTT.

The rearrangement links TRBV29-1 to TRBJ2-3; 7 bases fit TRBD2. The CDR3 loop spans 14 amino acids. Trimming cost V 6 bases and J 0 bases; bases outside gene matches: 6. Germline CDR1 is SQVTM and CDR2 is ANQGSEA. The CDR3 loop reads CSVSTAGSTDTQYF. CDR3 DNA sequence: TGCAGCGTCAGTACAGCGGGGAGCACAGATACGCAGTATTTT.

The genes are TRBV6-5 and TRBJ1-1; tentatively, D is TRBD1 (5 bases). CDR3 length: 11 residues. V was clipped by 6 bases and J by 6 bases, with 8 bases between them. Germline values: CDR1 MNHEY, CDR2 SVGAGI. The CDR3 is CASRGEAEAFF. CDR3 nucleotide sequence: TGTGCCAGCAGGGGGGAGGCTGAAGCTTTCTTT.

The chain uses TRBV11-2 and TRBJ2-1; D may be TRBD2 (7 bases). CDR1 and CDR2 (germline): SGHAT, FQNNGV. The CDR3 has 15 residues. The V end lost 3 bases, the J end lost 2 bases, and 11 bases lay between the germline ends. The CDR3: CASSFQRDTYNEQFF. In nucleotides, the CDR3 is TGTGCCAGCAGCTTCCAGCGGGACACCTACAATGAGCAGTTCTTC.

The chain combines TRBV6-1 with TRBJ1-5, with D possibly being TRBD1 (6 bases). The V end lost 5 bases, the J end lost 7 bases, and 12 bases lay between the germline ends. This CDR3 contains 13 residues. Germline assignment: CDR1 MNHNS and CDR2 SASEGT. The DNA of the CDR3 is TGTGCCAGCAGTTTAGGGCAGGGGCAGCCCCAGCATTTT. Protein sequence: CASSLGQGQPQHF.

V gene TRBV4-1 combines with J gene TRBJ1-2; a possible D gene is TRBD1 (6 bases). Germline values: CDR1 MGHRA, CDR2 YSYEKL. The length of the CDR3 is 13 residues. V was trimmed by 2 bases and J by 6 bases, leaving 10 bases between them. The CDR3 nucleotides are TGCGCCAGCAGCCAAATAGGGGGGGATGGCTACACCTTC. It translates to CASSQIGGDGYTF.

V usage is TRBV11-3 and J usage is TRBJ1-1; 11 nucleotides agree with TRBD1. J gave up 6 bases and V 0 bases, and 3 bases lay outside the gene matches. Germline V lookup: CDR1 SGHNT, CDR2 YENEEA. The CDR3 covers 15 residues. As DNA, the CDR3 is TGTGCCAGCAGCTTAGATGGGGGACAGGGGGCTGAAGCTTTCTTT. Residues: CASSLDGGQGAEAFF. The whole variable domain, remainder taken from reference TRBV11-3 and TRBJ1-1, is EAGVVQSPRYKIIEKKQPVAFWCNPISGHNTLYWYLQNLGQGPELLIRYENEEAVDDSQLPKDRFSAERLKGVDSTLKIQPAELGDSAVYLCASSLDGGQGAEAFFGQGTRLTVV.

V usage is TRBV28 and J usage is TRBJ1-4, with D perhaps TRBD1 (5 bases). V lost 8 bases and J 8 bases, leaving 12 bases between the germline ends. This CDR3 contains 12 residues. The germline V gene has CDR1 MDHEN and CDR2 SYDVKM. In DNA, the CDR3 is TGTGCCAGCCTAAGAAGGGGAGAAAAACTGTTTTTT. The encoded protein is CASLRRGEKLFF.

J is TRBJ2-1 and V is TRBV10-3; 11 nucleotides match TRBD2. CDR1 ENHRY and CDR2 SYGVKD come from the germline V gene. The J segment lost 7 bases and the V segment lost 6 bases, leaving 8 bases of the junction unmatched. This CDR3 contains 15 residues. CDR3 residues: CAISLSGRARNEQFF. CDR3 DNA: TGTGCCATCAGCCTTAGCGGGAGGGCTAGGAATGAGCAGTTCTTC.

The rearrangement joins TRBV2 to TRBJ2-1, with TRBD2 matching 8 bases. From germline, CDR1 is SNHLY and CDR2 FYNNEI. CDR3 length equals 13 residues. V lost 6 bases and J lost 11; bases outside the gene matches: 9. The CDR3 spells CASSLGLAGQQFF. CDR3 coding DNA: TGTGCCAGCAGCCTCGGACTAGCAGGGCAGCAGTTCTTC.

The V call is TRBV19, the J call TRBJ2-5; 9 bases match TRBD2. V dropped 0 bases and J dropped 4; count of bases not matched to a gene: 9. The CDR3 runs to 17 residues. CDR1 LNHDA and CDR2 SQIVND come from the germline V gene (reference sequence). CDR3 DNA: TGTGCCAGTAGTATAGATCTTCTGGCGGGAGGGACAGAGACCCAGTACTTC. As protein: CASSIDLLAGGTETQYF.

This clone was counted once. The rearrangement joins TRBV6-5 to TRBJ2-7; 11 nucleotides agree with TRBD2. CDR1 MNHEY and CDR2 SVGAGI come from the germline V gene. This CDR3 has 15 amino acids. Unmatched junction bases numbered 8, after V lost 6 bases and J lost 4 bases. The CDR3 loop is CASRRPGLAVYEQYF. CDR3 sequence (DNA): TGTGCCAGCAGGCGACCGGGACTAGCGGTTTACGAGCAGTACTTC.

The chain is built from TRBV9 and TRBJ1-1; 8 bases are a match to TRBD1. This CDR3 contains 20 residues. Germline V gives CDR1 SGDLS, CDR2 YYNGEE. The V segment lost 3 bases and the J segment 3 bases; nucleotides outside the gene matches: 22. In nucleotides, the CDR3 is TGTGCCAGCAGCGCATATGGGACAGGAAGAACACTGATTAAAGACACTGAAGCTTTCTTT. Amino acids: CASSAYGTGRTLIKDTEAFF.

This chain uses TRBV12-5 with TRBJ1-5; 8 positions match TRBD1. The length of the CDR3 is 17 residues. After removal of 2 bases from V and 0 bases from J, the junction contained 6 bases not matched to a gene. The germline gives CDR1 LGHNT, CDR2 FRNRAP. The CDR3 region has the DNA TGTGCTAGTGGTTTGTCAACAGGGGGGCGTAGCAATCAGCCCCAGCATTTT. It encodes CASGLSTGGRSNQPQHF.

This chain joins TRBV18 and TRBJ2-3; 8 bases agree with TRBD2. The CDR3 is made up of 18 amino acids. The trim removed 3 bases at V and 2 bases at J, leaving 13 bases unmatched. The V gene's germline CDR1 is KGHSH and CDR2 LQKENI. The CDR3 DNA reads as TGTGCCAGCTCACCGATGGCTCATGGACTAGCCCTCACAGATACGCAGTATTTT. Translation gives CASSPMAHGLALTDTQYF. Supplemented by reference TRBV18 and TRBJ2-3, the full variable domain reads NAGVMQNPRHLVRRRGQEARLRCSPMKGHSHVYWYRQLPEEGLKFMVYLQKENIIDESGMPKERFSAEFPKEGPSILRIQQVVRGDSAAYFCASSPMAHGLALTDTQYFGPGTRLTVL.

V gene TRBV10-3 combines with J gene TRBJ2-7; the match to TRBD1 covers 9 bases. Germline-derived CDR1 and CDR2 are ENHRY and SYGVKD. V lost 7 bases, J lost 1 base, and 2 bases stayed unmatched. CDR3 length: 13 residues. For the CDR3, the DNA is TGTGCCATCAACGGACAGGGGTCCTACGAGCAGTACTTC. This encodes CAINGQGSYEQYF.

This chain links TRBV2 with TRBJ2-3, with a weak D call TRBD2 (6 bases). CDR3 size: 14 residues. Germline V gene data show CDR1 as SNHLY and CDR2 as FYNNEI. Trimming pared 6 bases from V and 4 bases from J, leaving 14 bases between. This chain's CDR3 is CASRLAETSDTQYF. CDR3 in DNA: TGTGCCAGCAGACTAGCAGAAACTTCAGATACGCAGTATTTT.

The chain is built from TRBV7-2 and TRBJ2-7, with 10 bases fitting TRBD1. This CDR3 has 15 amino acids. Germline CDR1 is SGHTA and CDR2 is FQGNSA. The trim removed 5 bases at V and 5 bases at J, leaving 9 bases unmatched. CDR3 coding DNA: TGTGCCAGCAGCCGCTATGGACAGGGGGTGAACGAGCAGTACTTC. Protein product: CASSRYGQGVNEQYF.

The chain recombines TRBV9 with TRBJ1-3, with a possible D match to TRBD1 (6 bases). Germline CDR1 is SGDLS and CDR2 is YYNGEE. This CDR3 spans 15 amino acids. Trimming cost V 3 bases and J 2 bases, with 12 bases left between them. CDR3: CASSATGTTGNTIYF. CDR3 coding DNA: TGTGCCAGCAGCGCCACAGGGACGACTGGAAACACCATATATTTT.

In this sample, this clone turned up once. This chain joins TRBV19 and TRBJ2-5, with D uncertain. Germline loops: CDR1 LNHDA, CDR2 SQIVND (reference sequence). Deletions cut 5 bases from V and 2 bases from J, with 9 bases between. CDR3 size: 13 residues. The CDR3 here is CASSGTVQETQYF. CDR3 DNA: TGTGCCAGTAGTGGCACAGTGCAAGAGACCCAGTACTTC.

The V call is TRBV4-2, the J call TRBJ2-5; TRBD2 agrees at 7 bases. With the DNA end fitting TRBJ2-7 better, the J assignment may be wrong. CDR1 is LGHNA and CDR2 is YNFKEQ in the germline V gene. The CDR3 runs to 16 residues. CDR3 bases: TGTGCCAGCAGCCAAGATCGGCGGGAGAGGTCTCACGAGCAGTACTTC. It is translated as CASSQDRRERSHEQYF.

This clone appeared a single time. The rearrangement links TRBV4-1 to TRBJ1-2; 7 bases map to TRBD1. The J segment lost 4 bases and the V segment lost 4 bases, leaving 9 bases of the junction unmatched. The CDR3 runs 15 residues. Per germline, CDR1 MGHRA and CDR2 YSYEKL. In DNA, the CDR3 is TGCGCCAGCAGCCGCTCAGGGGGATCAAGCTATGGCTACACCTTC. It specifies CASSRSGGSSYGYTF.

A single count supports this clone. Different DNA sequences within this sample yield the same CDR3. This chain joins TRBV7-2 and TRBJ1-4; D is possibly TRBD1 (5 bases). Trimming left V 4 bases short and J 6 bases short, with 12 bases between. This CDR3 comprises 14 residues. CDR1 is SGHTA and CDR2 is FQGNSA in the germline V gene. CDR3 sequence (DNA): TGTGCCAGCAGCTCCGGCCAGGGTGATGAAAAACTGTTTTTT. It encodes CASSSGQGDEKLFF.

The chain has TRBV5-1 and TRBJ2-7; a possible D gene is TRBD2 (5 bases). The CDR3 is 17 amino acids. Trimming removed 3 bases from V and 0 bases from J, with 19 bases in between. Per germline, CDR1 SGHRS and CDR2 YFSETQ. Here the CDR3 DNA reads TGCGCCAGCAGCTCTGGCGGGTTCCCACCCCTCTCCTACGAGCAGTACTTC. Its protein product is CASSSGGFPPLSYEQYF.

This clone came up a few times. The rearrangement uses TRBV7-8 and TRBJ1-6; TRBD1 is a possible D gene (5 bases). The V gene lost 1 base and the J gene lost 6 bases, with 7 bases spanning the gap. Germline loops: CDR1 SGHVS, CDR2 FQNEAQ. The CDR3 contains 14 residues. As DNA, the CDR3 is TGTGCCAGCAGCTTAGTCCAGGGTAATTCACCCCTCCACTTT. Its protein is CASSLVQGNSPLHF.

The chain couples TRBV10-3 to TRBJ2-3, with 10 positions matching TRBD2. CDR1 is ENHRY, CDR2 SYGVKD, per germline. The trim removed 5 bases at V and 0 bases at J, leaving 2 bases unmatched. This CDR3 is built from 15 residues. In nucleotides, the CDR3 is TGTGCCATCAGTAGCGGGAGGGCCAGCACAGATACGCAGTATTTT. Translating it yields CAISSGRASTDTQYF.

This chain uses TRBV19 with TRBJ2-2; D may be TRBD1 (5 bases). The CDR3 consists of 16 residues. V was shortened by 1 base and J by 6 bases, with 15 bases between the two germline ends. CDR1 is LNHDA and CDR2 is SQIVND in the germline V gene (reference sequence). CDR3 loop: CASSIGPGLGAGELFF. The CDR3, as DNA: TGTGCCAGTAGTATAGGCCCAGGGCTTGGGGCCGGGGAGCTGTTTTTT.

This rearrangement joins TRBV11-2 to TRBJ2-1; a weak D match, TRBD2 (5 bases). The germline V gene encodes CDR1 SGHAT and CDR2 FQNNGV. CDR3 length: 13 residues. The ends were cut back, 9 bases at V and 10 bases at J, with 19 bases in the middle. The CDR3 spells CASQPQPDLEQFF. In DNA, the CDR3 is TGTGCCAGTCAGCCTCAACCGGACTTGGAGCAGTTCTTC.

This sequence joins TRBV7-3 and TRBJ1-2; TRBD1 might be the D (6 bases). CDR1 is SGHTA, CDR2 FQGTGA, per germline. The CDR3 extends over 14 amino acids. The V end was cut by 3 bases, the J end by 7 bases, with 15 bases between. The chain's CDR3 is CASSLGPGEGGYTF. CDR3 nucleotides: TGTGCCAGCAGCTTGGGGCCAGGGGAGGGTGGCTACACCTTC.